This TCR beta chain originates from a study of blood T cell repertoires in COVID-19. Across the study: Samples of COVID-19 (acute and convalescent) were obtained from the United States, Italy and Spain.

Original processing notes: From reference gene primer amplification, estimates of nucleated cell counts were derived. Generated by immunoSEQ multiplex PCR, the TCRdb table keeps only in-frame clones and is missing some. D and trimming were read from the DNA, whereas the V and J calls and clone size are those reported in that table. The profile shows over 200,000 clones, nearly 90% of them singletons. The CDR3 spans 15 residues. Germline values: CDR1 SNHLY, CDR2 FYNNEI. V dropped 8 bases and J dropped 3 bases, with 17 bases sitting between them. The origin of this receptor is a woman aged 18-29 years who had recovered from COVID-19. The material sequenced was peripheral blood. The chain employs TRBV2 and TRBJ2-1, with TRBD1 as a possible D gene (7 bases). This CDR3 is CASHGGTAFYNEQFF. As DNA, the CDR3 is TGTGCCAGCCATGGGGGGACAGCTTTCTACAATGAGCAGTTCTTC.